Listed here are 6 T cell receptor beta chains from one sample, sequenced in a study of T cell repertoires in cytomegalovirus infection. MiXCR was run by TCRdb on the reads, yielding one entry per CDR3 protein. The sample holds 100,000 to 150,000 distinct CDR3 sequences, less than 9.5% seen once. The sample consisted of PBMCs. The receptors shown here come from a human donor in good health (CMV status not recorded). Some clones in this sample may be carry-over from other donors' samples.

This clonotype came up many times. CDR3 in DNA: TGTGCCAGCAGTGAGTCCGGGGTCTCCTACAATGAGCAGTTCTTC. Translating gives CASSESGVSYNEQFF. The chain uses TRBV2 and TRBJ2-1; weak D call: TRBD2 (5 bases). The CDR3 runs to 15 residues. Deletions cut 3 bases from V and 0 bases from J, with 9 bases between. Germline V gene data show CDR1 as SNHLY and CDR2 as FYNNEI. Full variable domain (missing parts from reference TRBV2 and TRBJ2-1): EPEVTQTPSHQVTQMGQEVILRCVPISNHLYFYWYRQILGQKVEFLVSFYNNEISEKSEIFDDQFSVERPDGSNFTLKIRSTKLEDSAMYFCASSESGVSYNEQFFGPGTRLTVL.

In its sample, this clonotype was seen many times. The CDR3 coding sequence is TGTGCCAGCAGCTCGCAAAGCCCATCCAGAACCGGGGAGCTGTTTTTT. Translation gives CASSSQSPSRTGELFF. V usage is TRBV7-9 and J usage is TRBJ2-2; the D is unclear. Trimming removed 4 bases at V and 5 bases at J, with 17 bases between. Germline V gene sequence: CDR1 SEHNR, CDR2 FQNEAQ (reference sequence). The CDR3 is 16 residues long.

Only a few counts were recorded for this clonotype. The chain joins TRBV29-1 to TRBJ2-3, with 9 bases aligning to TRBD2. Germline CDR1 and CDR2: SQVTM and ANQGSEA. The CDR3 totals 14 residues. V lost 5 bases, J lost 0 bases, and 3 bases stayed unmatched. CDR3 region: CSVSLAGSTDTQYF. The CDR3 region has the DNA TGCAGCGTTTCCCTAGCGGGGAGCACAGATACGCAGTATTTT.

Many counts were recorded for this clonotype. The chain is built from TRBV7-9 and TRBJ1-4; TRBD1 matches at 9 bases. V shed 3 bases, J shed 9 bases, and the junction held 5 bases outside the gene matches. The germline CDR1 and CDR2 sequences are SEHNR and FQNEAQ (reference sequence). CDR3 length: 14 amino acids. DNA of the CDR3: TGTGCCAGCAGCTTGGGGACAGGGACGAAAAAACTGTTTTTT. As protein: CASSLGTGTKKLFF.

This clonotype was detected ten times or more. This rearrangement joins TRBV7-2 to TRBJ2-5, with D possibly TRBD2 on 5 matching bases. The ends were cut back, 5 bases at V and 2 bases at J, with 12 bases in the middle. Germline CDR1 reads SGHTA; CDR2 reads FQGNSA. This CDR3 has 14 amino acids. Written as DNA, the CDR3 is TGTGCCAGCAGCCGGAGAGGGTTTCAAGAGACCCAGTACTTC. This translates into CASSRRGFQETQYF.

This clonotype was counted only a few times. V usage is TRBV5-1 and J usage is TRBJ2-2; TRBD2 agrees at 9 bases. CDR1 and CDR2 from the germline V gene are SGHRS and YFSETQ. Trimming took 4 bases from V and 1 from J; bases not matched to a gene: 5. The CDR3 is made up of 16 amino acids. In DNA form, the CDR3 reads TGCGCCAGCAGCCCGGGACTAGCAGTGAACACCGGGGAGCTGTTTTTT. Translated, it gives CASSPGLAVNTGELFF.